The 19 T cell receptor beta chains below were found in one sample sequenced in a study of cytomegalovirus exposure and HLA in healthy donors (dated by TCRdb to between 2016 and 2019). The library was built by means of the immunoSEQ multiplex PCR assay. The multiplex PCR relied on a mix of 60 forward primers for TCR Vbeta segments and 13 reverse primers for TCR Jbeta segments. The clones in this table, taken by TCRdb from immuneACCESS, are in-frame only. Not every clone is retained; where verified, under half of the shortfall comes from an unresolved V gene, and the cause of the rest is unknown. In this sample the table shows approximately 180,000 clones, more than 65% of which occur a single time. The top ten clones comprise approximately 1.8% of the sample. The sample comprised PBMCs. The receptors were gathered from a woman in her 30s in good health and CMV-seronegative.

The V and J genes are TRBV4-2 and TRBJ2-2; TRBD2 matches 7 bases. This CDR3 has 17 residues. Per germline, CDR1 LGHNA and CDR2 YNFKEQ. Losses at the gene ends were 1 base for V and 0 bases for J; bases not matched to a gene: 5. Here the CDR3 reads CASSQGLALTNTGELFF. The CDR3 region has the DNA TGTGCCAGCAGCCAAGGACTAGCCTTAACGAACACCGGGGAGCTGTTTTTT.

The chain has TRBV5-8 and TRBJ2-3; TRBD1 is a possible D gene (6 bases). This CDR3 region has 16 residues. Per germline, CDR1 SGHTS and CDR2 YDEGEE. Trimming cost V 4 bases and J 0 bases, with 15 bases left between them. In DNA form, the CDR3 reads TGTGCCAGCAGCGTCTGGACAGCCCTTAGCACAGATACGCAGTATTTT. Translation gives CASSVWTALSTDTQYF.

This sequence joins TRBV10-1 and TRBJ2-2; possible D gene TRBD1, 7 bases. Trimming took 7 bases from V and 5 from J, leaving 11 bases between them. The V gene's germline CDR1 is WNHNN and CDR2 SYGVQD (reference sequence). CDR3 length: 13 amino acids. CDR3 loop: CASNPGGTGELFF. CDR3 nucleotide sequence: TGCGCCAGCAATCCAGGGGGGACCGGGGAGCTGTTTTTT.

V gene TRBV9 combines with J gene TRBJ1-1; D is possibly TRBD1 (5 bases). Trimming stripped 0 bases from V and 1 base from J, with 22 bases between. Germline CDR1 reads SGDLS; CDR2 reads YYNGEE. The CDR3 consists of 19 residues. The CDR3 sequence: CASSVDSGRGATSNTEAFF. CDR3 sequence (DNA): TGTGCCAGCAGCGTAGACTCCGGGCGGGGCGCGACTTCGAACACTGAAGCTTTCTTT.

This rearrangement joins TRBV7-3 to TRBJ1-1; D is possibly TRBD1 (6 bases). The V end lost 5 bases, the J end lost 2 bases, and 15 bases lay between the germline ends. The germline gives CDR1 SGHTA, CDR2 FQGTGA. The CDR3 extends over 15 amino acids. CDR3 sequence (DNA): TGTGCCAGCAGCAAACAGGGCATGGGAAACACTGAAGCTTTCTTT. Translated: CASSKQGMGNTEAFF.

V is TRBV7-8 and J is TRBJ1-2; D perhaps matches TRBD1 (5 bases). This CDR3 spans 14 amino acids. CDR1 is SGHVS, CDR2 FQNEAQ, per germline. V gave up 5 bases and J gave up 0 bases, with 10 bases separating them. The CDR3 bases are TGTGCCAGCAGCCACAGGACGACTAACTATGGCTACACCTTC. This gives the protein CASSHRTTNYGYTF.

The genes are TRBV5-8 and TRBJ1-1; TRBD1 matches at 8 bases. The CDR3 is 14 amino acids. Germline loops: CDR1 SGHTS, CDR2 YDEGEE. The ends lost 4 bases at V and 1 base at J; junction bases unmatched: 3. CDR3 DNA: TGTGCCAGCAGCATAGGACAGGGGAACACTGAAGCTTTCTTT. Protein sequence: CASSIGQGNTEAFF. The full variable domain, completed using reference TRBV5-8 and TRBJ1-1, is EAGVTQSPTHLIKTRGQQATLRCSPISGHTSVYWYQQALGLGLQFLLWYDEGEERNRGNFPPRFSGRQFPNYSSELNVNALELEDSALYLCASSIGQGNTEAFFGQGTRLTVV.

This chain uses TRBV19 with TRBJ2-3, with D perhaps matching TRBD1 (6 bases). Germline CDR1 reads LNHDA; CDR2 reads SQIVND (reference sequence). V was shortened by 1 base and J by 3 bases, with 11 bases between the two germline ends. The CDR3 totals 15 residues. The CDR3 here is CASSIGTALTDTQYF. CDR3 coding DNA: TGTGCCAGTAGTATAGGGACAGCCCTGACAGATACGCAGTATTTT.

The J gene is TRBJ2-7, the V gene TRBV9, with a weak D call TRBD1 (6 bases). CDR3 length equals 14 residues. CDR1 and CDR2 from the germline V gene are SGDLS and YYNGEE. Trimming pared 1 base from V and 0 bases from J, leaving 8 bases between. The CDR3 nucleotides are TGTGCCAGCAGCGTACAGGGGAACTCCTACGAGCAGTACTTC. Amino acid sequence: CASSVQGNSYEQYF.

This chain links TRBV7-8 with TRBJ2-2; 9 nucleotides align to TRBD1. V lost 3 bases and J lost 0; bases outside the gene matches: 14. The CDR3 has 20 amino acids. Germline V gene data show CDR1 as SGHVS and CDR2 as FQNEAQ. For the CDR3, the DNA is TGTGCCAGCAGCTTTAATAGGAAACAGGGGGCCCCCGCGAACACCGGGGAGCTGTTTTTT. Translating it yields CASSFNRKQGAPANTGELFF.

The chain uses TRBV6-1 and TRBJ2-5; 7 nucleotides match TRBD1. CDR1 is MNHNS and CDR2 is SASEGT in the germline V gene. J lost 5 bases, V lost 5 bases, and 11 bases had no gene match. This CDR3 contains 15 residues. CDR3 sequence reads: CASSPHDREGETQYF. The CDR3 coding sequence is TGTGCCAGCAGTCCCCACGACAGGGAAGGGGAGACCCAGTACTTC.

The chain combines TRBV4-1 with TRBJ2-5; D ambiguous. The J call may be faulty, since TRBJ2-7 better matches the DNA end. Germline CDR1 and CDR2: MGHRA and YSYEKL. The CDR3 runs 15 residues. Here the CDR3 DNA reads TGCGCCAGCAGCCAAGCGGTCACCCTCTCCTACGAGCAGTACTTC. Its protein is CASSQAVTLSYEQYF.

The V and J genes are TRBV19 and TRBJ2-1, with 8 bases lining up with TRBD2. J gave up 2 bases and V 3 bases, and 9 bases lay outside the gene matches. CDR3 length: 17 residues. From germline, CDR1 is LNHDA and CDR2 SQIVND (reference sequence). The CDR3 here is CASSIGLPAGAYNEQFF. The CDR3 DNA reads TGTGCCAGTAGTATTGGCTTACCAGCGGGAGCCTACAATGAGCAGTTCTTC.

The genes are TRBV29-1 and TRBJ1-4; D not certain. Germline V gives CDR1 SQVTM, CDR2 ANQGSEA. This CDR3 comprises 14 residues. Trimming removed 6 bases at V and 0 bases at J, with 11 bases between. CDR3 protein: CSVVPGATNEKLFF. The CDR3 DNA reads as TGCAGCGTGGTTCCGGGTGCAACTAATGAAAAACTGTTTTTT.

V and J are TRBV5-4 and TRBJ1-5; possibly TRBD1 for D (5 bases). V dropped 2 bases and J dropped 6 bases, with 9 bases sitting between them. The CDR3 extends over 13 amino acids. Germline V gene data show CDR1 as SGHNT and CDR2 as YYREEE (reference sequence). In DNA form, the CDR3 reads TGTGCCAGCAGCTTTGATAGGGGTCAGCCCCAGCATTTT. Protein product: CASSFDRGQPQHF.

In DNA, the CDR3 is TGCGCCAGCAGCCAAGACTTTACAGGGCCCGAGCAGTACTTC. Translated, it gives CASSQDFTGPEQYF. V gene TRBV4-3 combines with J gene TRBJ2-7; the D gene is possibly TRBD1 (6 bases). The germline V gene has CDR1 LGHNA and CDR2 YSLEER. This CDR3 has 14 amino acids. V was shortened by 0 bases and J by 6 bases, with 12 bases between the two germline ends.

A few counts support this clone. The chain links TRBV5-4 to TRBJ1-4; D gene ambiguous. CDR1 SGHNT and CDR2 YYREEE come from the germline V gene (reference sequence). The CDR3 is 13 residues long. Trimming left V 4 bases short and J 8 bases short, with 12 bases between. The CDR3 coding sequence is TGTGCCAGCAGCATTCTGCACGAGGAAAAACTGTTTTTT. Protein: CASSILHEEKLFF.

CDR3 in DNA: TGTGCCAGCAGTTTAGAGGTCGGCACAGATACGCAGTATTTT. Its protein product is CASSLEVGTDTQYF. V usage is TRBV6-6 and J usage is TRBJ2-3; D gene ambiguous. This CDR3 contains 14 residues. Germline V gene data show CDR1 as MNHNY and CDR2 as SVGAGI (reference sequence). V lost 4 bases and J lost 1, with 9 bases in between.

V and J are TRBV10-3 and TRBJ1-4; D remains ambiguous. CDR1 and CDR2 (germline): ENHRY, SYGVKD. This CDR3 region has 12 residues. V was clipped by 4 bases and J by 8 bases, with 8 bases between them. The chain's CDR3 is CAISVIGEKLFF. In DNA, the CDR3 is TGTGCCATCAGTGTAATCGGGGAAAAACTGTTTTTT.